Presented here are 2 T cell receptor beta chains from one specimen sequenced in a study of control samples from healthy donors and cancer patients. Libraries were prepared by immunoSEQ multiplex PCR; TCRdb keeps only in-frame clonotypes and omits some of them. The sample holds over 80,000 clones, 85% seen once. The source material was blood. These receptors were collected from a man younger than 40 in good health.

The chain is built from TRBV28 and TRBJ1-3, with TRBD1 as a possible D gene (6 bases). Trimming took off 5 bases at V and 4 bases at J, with 12 bases between the two ends. The CDR3 is made up of 14 amino acids. CDR1 MDHEN and CDR2 SYDVKM come from the germline V gene. CDR3 in DNA: TGTGCCAGCAGTCTACAGGGAGCGGGAAACACCATATATTTT. It translates to CASSLQGAGNTIYF.

There are a few counts of this clone. The chain links TRBV28 to TRBJ1-2; D not certain. Germline loops: CDR1 MDHEN, CDR2 SYDVKM. V shed 10 bases and J shed 0 bases, with 12 bases lying between them. This CDR3 spans 13 amino acids. The CDR3 coding sequence is TGTGCCACCGAGACGGGTTCTAACTATGGCTACACCTTC. This encodes CATETGSNYGYTF.